The 28 T cell receptor beta chains below were found in one sample sequenced in a study of blood T cells in healthy people across ages (dated by TCRdb to 2015 to 2017). Receptor libraries were prepared by 5' RACE. The sequencer was an Illumina HiSeq 2500. A second about 6 to 11 cycle PCR used a sample-barcoded 5' primer and a J-beta primer mix. TCRdb's own reprocessing of the public reads used fastp at Q25 and MiXCR and kept productive beta chains. Here each entry gathers all rows of one CDR3 protein and keeps the most common genes and DNA. The sample yields some 790,000 distinct CDR3 sequences; around 30% were counted once. Jointly, the top ten make up 17% of the sample. The specimen was blood. The source of these receptors is a woman of 80 years or more in good health.

The chain couples TRBV7-2 to TRBJ1-3; maybe TRBD1 (5 bases). The V and J ends lost 1 base and 4 bases respectively, with 8 bases between them. This CDR3 is 14 amino acids long. From germline, CDR1 is SGHTA and CDR2 FQGNSA. CDR3 residues: CASSLEGNGNTIYF. The CDR3 DNA is TGTGCCAGCAGCTTAGAGGGGAACGGAAACACCATATATTTT.

In its sample, this clonotype was seen many times. This chain links TRBV9 with TRBJ1-5, with D tentatively TRBD1 (6 bases). V lost 8 bases and J 3 bases, leaving 15 bases between the germline ends. This CDR3 spans 14 amino acids. CDR1 is SGDLS and CDR2 is YYNGEE in the germline V gene. As DNA, the CDR3 is TGTGCCAGAGGGGGGGTAGGGGCCAATCAGCCCCAGCATTTT. Protein sequence: CARGGVGANQPQHF.

This clonotype occurred many times. The DNA for the CDR3 is TGCAGTGCTAGGGACGGGGGGCCATTATCCTACAATGAGCAGTTCTTC. Encoded protein: CSARDGGPLSYNEQFF. The chain employs TRBV20-1 and TRBJ2-1; D may be TRBD2 (7 bases). CDR1 is DFQATT and CDR2 is SNEGSKA in the germline V gene (reference sequence). With 3 bases removed from V and 1 base from J, the gap between germline ends came to 16 bases. The CDR3 extends over 16 amino acids.

This clonotype was seen a handful of times. This chain connects TRBV20-1 to TRBJ2-3; no clear D. Trimming shortened V by 3 bases and J by 0 bases, and 16 bases separated the two germline ends. Germline V gives CDR1 DFQATT, CDR2 SNEGSKA (reference sequence). The CDR3 has 16 residues. CDR3 loop: CSASLRLRRSTDTQYF. The CDR3 bases are TGCAGTGCTAGCCTGCGGTTGCGCCGAAGCACAGATACGCAGTATTTT.

This clonotype turned up a few times. The J gene is TRBJ1-6, the V gene TRBV11-2, with unresolved D. Germline values: CDR1 SGHAT, CDR2 FQNNGV. V lost 4 bases and J 8 bases, leaving 18 bases between the germline ends. The CDR3 extends over 16 amino acids. The CDR3 reads CASSSWEGFGYSPLHF. The CDR3 DNA reads TGTGCCAGCAGCTCCTGGGAAGGGTTCGGATATTCACCCCTCCACTTT.

The sample holds a few counts of this clonotype. This rearrangement joins TRBV7-2 to TRBJ1-4; TRBD1 is a possible D gene (5 bases). V lost 1 base and J 0 bases, leaving 12 bases between the germline ends. In germline, CDR1 is SGHTA, CDR2 FQGNSA. This CDR3 contains 17 residues. CDR3 sequence: CASSLEPGLSTNEKLFF. DNA of the CDR3: TGTGCCAGCAGCTTAGAGCCGGGGCTATCAACTAATGAAAAACTGTTTTTT.

This clonotype has more than one count but fewer than ten. This chain uses TRBV7-3 with TRBJ2-1; maybe TRBD1 (5 bases). Trimming removed 9 bases at V and 9 bases at J, with 15 bases between. The CDR3 is 12 amino acids. Germline V gives CDR1 SGHTA, CDR2 FQGTGA. CDR3 loop: CASSLGEGEQFF. DNA of the CDR3: TGTGCCAGTAGTCTAGGGGAAGGTGAGCAGTTCTTC.

The rearrangement links TRBV5-5 to TRBJ2-2, with D perhaps given as TRBD1 or TRBD2 (6 bases each). Trimming stripped 4 bases from V and 7 bases from J, with 14 bases between. Germline values: CDR1 SGHKS, CDR2 YYEKEE (reference sequence). This CDR3 is built from 14 residues. This CDR3 is CASSGGTLNGELFF. Written as DNA, the CDR3 is TGTGCCAGCAGCGGCGGGACACTCAACGGGGAGCTGTTTTTT. Based on the CDR3 plus reference TRBV5-5 and TRBJ2-2, the full variable domain is DAGVTQSPTHLIKTRGQQVTLRCSPISGHKSVSWYQQVLGQGPQFIFQYYEKEERGRGNFPDRFSARQFPNYSSELNVNALLLGDSALYLCASSGGTLNGELFFGEGSRLTVL.

This clonotype was counted at least ten times. The chain is built from TRBV20-1 and TRBJ2-7; D perhaps matches TRBD1 (6 bases). The CDR3 is 15 residues long. Germline loops: CDR1 DFQATT, CDR2 SNEGSKA (reference sequence). V dropped 2 bases and J dropped 0 bases, with 14 bases sitting between them. CDR3 sequence (DNA): TGCAGTGCTAGAAGAGGCAGGGACAACTCCTACGAGCAGTACTTC. Translation: CSARRGRDNSYEQYF.

This clonotype was recorded many times. The rearrangement links TRBV20-1 to TRBJ2-7; TRBD1 aligns across 7 bases. V shed 3 bases, J shed 2 bases, and the junction held 4 bases outside the gene matches. The CDR3 spans 13 residues. In germline, CDR1 is DFQATT, CDR2 SNEGSKA (reference sequence). The DNA of the CDR3 is TGCAGTGCTAGCGGGACAGAGACCTACGAGCAGTACTTC. Translating gives CSASGTETYEQYF.

Comment on this clonotype: A much larger clonotype is one base distant, so this may be a read error. The chain uses TRBV20-1 and TRBJ2-3; the D is unclear. Per germline, CDR1 DFQATT and CDR2 SNEGSKA (reference sequence). The length of the CDR3 is 15 residues. Trimming shortened V by 0 bases and J by 0 bases, and 10 bases separated the two germline ends. CDR3 in DNA: TGCAGTGCTAGAGATTCCTCATTCAGCACAGATACGCAGTATTTT. Its translation is CSARDSSFSTDTQYF.

This clonotype occurred many times. The chain is built from TRBV9 and TRBJ2-5; 7 bases match TRBD2. CDR1 is SGDLS, CDR2 YYNGEE, per germline. The CDR3 has 16 amino acids. V gave up 7 bases and J gave up 2 bases; unmatched junction bases: 14. CDR3 amino acids: CASSQALTGGQETQYF. The CDR3, as DNA: TGTGCCAGCTCCCAGGCCTTAACGGGGGGACAAGAGACCCAGTACTTC.

For this clonotype: Compared with germline, one end of the junction differs, possibly owing to a read error. V is TRBV7-2 and J is TRBJ2-1, with D perhaps matching TRBD2 (5 bases). Germline CDR1 and CDR2: SGHTA and FQGNSA. The CDR3 length is 16 residues. The CDR3 DNA follows: TGTGCCAGCAGCTCACGCCGTAGCGTAGCCTGCAATGGGCAGTTCTTC. Amino acid sequence: CASSSRRSVACNGQFF.

This clonotype was observed a handful of times. Given a much more abundant clone one base away, this may be a read error. The V call is TRBV7-2, the J call TRBJ2-1; 7 bases are shared with TRBD2. The assigned J gene may be wrong: the sequence end matches TRBJ2-7 better. This CDR3 is 14 amino acids long. Per germline, CDR1 SGHTA and CDR2 FQGNSA. The DNA for the CDR3 is TGTGCCAGCAGCCCTCGACTAGCTTACAATGAGCAGTACTTC. It translates to CASSPRLAYNEQYF.

The table lists this clonotype with many counts. The V call is TRBV6-1, the J call TRBJ2-4; D is possibly TRBD1 (6 bases). The CDR3 runs 14 residues. V shed 5 bases and J shed 4 bases, with 12 bases lying between them. Germline CDR1 is MNHNS and CDR2 is SASEGT. CDR3 nucleotide sequence: TGTGCCAGCAGTTTCAGGACAGATAAAAACATTCAGTACTTC. Protein sequence: CASSFRTDKNIQYF.

There are many counts of this clonotype. This may be a read error, as it is one base from a much larger clone. This chain joins TRBV5-1 and TRBJ2-7; 7 positions match TRBD1. Looked up from germline, CDR1 is SGHRS and CDR2 is YFSETQ. V shed 3 bases, J shed 7 bases, and the junction held 22 bases outside the gene matches. The CDR3 extends over 18 amino acids. CDR3 sequence reads: CASSSPGTVSVRVNEQYF. DNA of the CDR3: TGCGCCAGCAGCTCCCCCGGGACAGTCTCTGTGCGGGTAAATGAGCAGTACTTC.

This clonotype was counted only a few times. Just one base apart from a much larger clone, this may be a read error. The chain combines TRBV7-8 with TRBJ2-1; D is perhaps TRBD1 or TRBD2 (6 bases each). CDR1 SGHVS and CDR2 FQNEAQ come from the germline V gene. The CDR3 runs to 15 residues. The CDR3 region is CAGSPGAGSYNEQFF. For the CDR3, the DNA is TGTGCCGGCAGCCCGGGGGCCGGTTCCTACAATGAGCAGTTCTTC.

This clonotype was recorded many times. CDR3 sequence reads: CASSTPGLAVTQYF. The CDR3 nucleotides read TGTGCCAGCAGTACCCCGGGACTAGCGGTGACCCAGTACTTC. V and J are TRBV6-2 or TRBV6-3 and TRBJ2-5, with TRBD2 matching over 11 bases. Trimming at V came to 5 bases and at J to 7 bases, leaving 6 bases not matched to a gene. The CDR3 length is 14 residues. Germline CDR1 reads MNHEY; CDR2 reads SVGEGT.

This clonotype was seen once. A junction end diverges from the germline sequence, so it may reflect a read error. The rearrangement uses TRBV11-2 and TRBJ1-1, with a weak D call TRBD1 (6 bases). The CDR3 has 15 residues. Per the germline V gene, CDR1 is SGHAT and CDR2 is FQNNGV. The CDR3 loop reads CASSYTTTGGGETFF. In nucleotides, the CDR3 is TGTGCCAGCAGCTATACCACGACGGGAGGGGGTGAAACTTTCTTT.

This clonotype was recorded at least ten times. The J gene is TRBJ1-2, the V gene TRBV20-1; TRBD1 matches 7 bases. The CDR3 consists of 13 residues. The J segment lost 3 bases and the V segment lost 3 bases, leaving 4 bases of the junction unmatched. Germline-derived CDR1 and CDR2 are DFQATT and SNEGSKA (reference sequence). Written as DNA, the CDR3 is TGCAGTGCTAGCTTCGGGACAGACTATGGCTACACCTTC. Translating it yields CSASFGTDYGYTF.

This clonotype has ten or more counts. The chain carries TRBV3-1 and TRBJ1-6, with a weak D call TRBD1 (5 bases). This CDR3 contains 14 residues. Trimming took off 6 bases at V and 9 bases at J, with 15 bases between the two ends. CDR1 is LGHDT and CDR2 is YNNKEL in the germline V gene (reference sequence). The CDR3: CASSPDIRGSPLHF. For the CDR3, the DNA is TGTGCCAGCAGTCCGGACATTAGGGGTTCACCCCTCCACTTT.

The CDR3 loop reads CASSLKTSGEFSDTQYF. The CDR3 DNA reads TGTGCCAGCAGCTTAAAGACTAGCGGGGAGTTCTCAGATACGCAGTATTTT. This sequence joins TRBV5-6 and TRBJ2-3; 11 nucleotides agree with TRBD2. Trimming at V came to 2 bases and at J to 4 bases, leaving 9 bases not matched to a gene. This CDR3 has 17 residues. Per the germline V gene, CDR1 is SGHDT and CDR2 is YYEEEE.

This clonotype has more than one count but fewer than ten. The chain links TRBV20-1 to TRBJ2-3; TRBD2 matches 10 bases. V shed 1 base, J shed 0 bases, and the junction held 4 bases outside the gene matches. The CDR3 loop spans 16 amino acids. The V gene's germline CDR1 is DFQATT and CDR2 SNEGSKA (reference sequence). CDR3 loop: CSARAQRGGSTDTQYF. DNA of the CDR3: TGCAGTGCTAGAGCCCAGCGGGGGGGTAGCACAGATACGCAGTATTTT.

This chain joins TRBV12-3 or TRBV12-4 and TRBJ2-2; D uncertain. V was pared by 3 bases and J by 1 base, with 9 bases between. The CDR3 length is 15 residues. CDR3 residues: CASSFGRQNTGELFF. CDR3 DNA sequence: TGTGCCAGCAGTTTCGGCAGACAGAACACCGGGGAGCTGTTTTTT.

This clonotype was found a few times. The V gene is TRBV30, the J gene TRBJ2-4; TRBD2 agrees at 10 bases. There are 15 residues in the CDR3. The V segment lost 3 bases and the J segment 13 bases; nucleotides outside the gene matches: 15. Per germline, CDR1 GTSNPN and CDR2 SVGIG (reference sequence). The CDR3 DNA follows: TGTGCCTGGAGAAGACTAGCGGGCTCTTACAATGAGCAGTACTTC. It specifies CAWRRLAGSYNEQYF.

Worth noting for this clonotype: This may be a read error, as it is one base from a much larger clone. This chain links TRBV9 with TRBJ1-2, with D possibly matching TRBD1 (6 bases). Germline lookup yields CDR1 SGDLS and CDR2 YYNGEE. The CDR3 extends over 14 amino acids. The CDR3 protein is CASSATRGVGGYIF. The DNA for the CDR3 is TGTGCCAGCAGCGCAACCAGGGGAGTGGGTGGCTACATCTTC.

The chain employs TRBV9 and TRBJ1-1, with 7 positions matching TRBD1. The CDR3 consists of 14 residues. V was pared by 1 base and J by 4 bases, with 4 bases of the junction left unmatched. The V gene's germline CDR1 is SGDLS and CDR2 YYNGEE. CDR3 nucleotide sequence: TGTGCCAGCAGCGTATTAGGACAGGCCACTGAAGCTTTCTTT. Protein sequence: CASSVLGQATEAFF.

This clonotype was seen ten or more times. This chain connects TRBV20-1 to TRBJ1-2, with 7 positions matching TRBD1. V trimming: 1 base; J trimming: 2 bases; junction bases outside the gene matches: 10. CDR3 length: 16 residues. CDR1 DFQATT and CDR2 SNEGSKA come from the germline V gene (reference sequence). CDR3 region: CSARGDRQGVNYGYTF. Here the CDR3 DNA reads TGCAGTGCTAGAGGGGATCGACAGGGTGTCAACTATGGCTACACCTTC.